The clone carrying this TCR beta chain was detected once. Sequencing involved patients with CD8+CD57+ cell expansion previously shown by flow cytometry. Using genomic DNA as the template, TCR beta VDJ and CDR3 profiling was carried out. Each CDR3 protein gets one entry after TCRdb re-called the reads with MiXCR. The sample includes just over 150,000 distinct CDR3 sequences, more than 40% of them seen just once. These data belong to a study of CD8+CD57+ T cells in acquired aplastic anemia. This CDR3 comprises 15 residues. Germline loops: CDR1 LNHNV, CDR2 YYDKDF (reference sequence). Trimming left V 0 bases short and J 3 bases short, with 9 bases between.

The chain carries TRBV15 and TRBJ1-5; D not resolved. Sequencing was carried out using sorted CD4+, CD8+, or CD8+CD57+ T cells (not recorded which) from PBMCs. This clonotype was obtained from a human donor with aplastic anemia. The CDR3, as DNA: TGTGCCACCAGCAGAGAACCAGACCCCAATCAGCCCCAGCATTTT. Translating it yields CATSREPDPNQPQHF.